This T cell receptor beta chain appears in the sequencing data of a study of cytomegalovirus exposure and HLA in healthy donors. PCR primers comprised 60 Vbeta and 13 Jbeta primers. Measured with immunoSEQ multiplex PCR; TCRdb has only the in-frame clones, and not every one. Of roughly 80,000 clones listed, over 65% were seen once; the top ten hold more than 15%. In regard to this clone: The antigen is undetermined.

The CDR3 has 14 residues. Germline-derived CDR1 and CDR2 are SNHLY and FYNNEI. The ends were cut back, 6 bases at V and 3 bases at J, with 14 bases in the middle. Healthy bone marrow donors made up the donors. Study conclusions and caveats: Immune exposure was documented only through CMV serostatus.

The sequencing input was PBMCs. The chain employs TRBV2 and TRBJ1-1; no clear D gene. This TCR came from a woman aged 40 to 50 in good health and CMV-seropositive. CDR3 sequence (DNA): TGTGCCAGCAGACCAACGCTAGCCGACACTGAAGCTTTCTTT. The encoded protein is CASRPTLADTEAFF.